The 7 T cell receptor beta chains in this list originate from one sample, sequenced in a study of blood T cell repertoires in COVID-19. This table comes from immunoSEQ multiplex PCR, and its TCRdb copy is limited to in-frame clones, with some not included. This sample has 70,000 to 95,000 clones; 88% occur once, and the top ten carry 4.8%. Sample: peripheral blood. The receptors were sampled from a woman aged 80 or older with active COVID-19.

This chain uses TRBV28 with TRBJ2-5; TRBD1 agrees at 9 bases. This CDR3 has 16 residues. With V trimmed by 5 bases and J by 5 bases, 12 bases remained unmatched. Germline CDR1 reads MDHEN; CDR2 reads SYDVKM. The CDR3 DNA reads as TGTGCCAGCAGTCGGGGCGGACAGGGGTTACGCGAGACCCAGTACTTC. Its protein is CASSRGGQGLRETQYF.

The chain combines TRBV5-1 with TRBJ2-3; 7 bases fit TRBD2. The CDR3 is 15 residues long. Per germline, CDR1 SGHRS and CDR2 YFSETQ. V was pared by 1 base and J by 2 bases, with 4 bases of the junction left unmatched. The CDR3 DNA follows: TGCGCCAGCAGCTTGACGAGCGGGAACACAGATACGCAGTATTTT. Amino acids: CASSLTSGNTDTQYF.

The V and J genes are TRBV18 and TRBJ1-4, with a weak D call TRBD1 (5 bases). Trimming shortened V by 6 bases and J by 3 bases, and 11 bases separated the two germline ends. The CDR3 loop spans 14 amino acids. Germline values: CDR1 KGHSH, CDR2 LQKENI. CDR3 region: CASSPDTANEKLFF. The CDR3 DNA sequence: TGTGCCAGCTCCCCGGACACAGCTAATGAAAAACTGTTTTTT.

The chain is built from TRBV28 and TRBJ1-6; D might be TRBD1 (5 bases). V was cut by 8 bases and J by 10 bases, with 21 bases left in between. Germline CDR1 MDHEN, CDR2 SYDVKM. The CDR3 is 15 residues long. DNA of the CDR3: TGTGCCAGCCGAATCGGGGGGTTAGGGTTGTCACCCCTCCACTTT. Protein sequence: CASRIGGLGLSPLHF.

V gene TRBV18 combines with J gene TRBJ2-3, with a tentative D call TRBD2 (5 bases). The CDR3 consists of 14 residues. The ends were cut back, 6 bases at V and 0 bases at J, with 10 bases in the middle. Germline lookup yields CDR1 KGHSH and CDR2 LQKENI. The CDR3 loop is CASSIRTSTDTQYF. The DNA of the CDR3 is TGTGCCAGCTCGATACGGACTAGCACAGATACGCAGTATTTT.

This clone turned up a few times. The chain employs TRBV19 and TRBJ1-5, with TRBD1 as a possible D gene (5 bases). CDR1 LNHDA and CDR2 SQIVND come from the germline V gene (reference sequence). The CDR3 runs 15 residues. V shed 6 bases and J shed 4 bases, with 16 bases lying between them. In DNA, the CDR3 is TGTGCCAGTAGCCTAAGGGGCGGGGGAAATCAGCCCCAGCATTTT. Protein product: CASSLRGGGNQPQHF.

This chain uses TRBV19 with TRBJ1-5; unclear D gene. Trimming pared 1 base from V and 1 base from J, leaving 14 bases between. The CDR3 is 17 amino acids. Per the germline V gene, CDR1 is LNHDA and CDR2 is SQIVND (reference sequence). This CDR3 is CASSIAVGGSSNQPQHF. In DNA, the CDR3 is TGTGCCAGTAGTATAGCAGTGGGAGGGTCGAGCAATCAGCCCCAGCATTTT.